The entry below describes one T cell receptor beta chain. Indicated treatment: roughly 20 received Ad26.COV2.S at low or high dose, single or two shots; 5 received placebo; per-sample allocation not given. Sampling took place 63 days after the first vaccine or placebo injection. The data originate from a study of Ad26.COV2.S vaccination and SARS-CoV-2 variants. Some clones are missing from TCRdb's copy, which holds only in-frame ones; the method was immunoSEQ multiplex PCR. The sample yields 350,000 to 500,000 clones, around 90% seen once. V lost 4 bases and J 9 bases, leaving 17 bases between the germline ends. The CDR3 spans 15 residues. CDR1 is SGDLS, CDR2 YYNGEE, per germline.

The chain uses TRBV9 and TRBJ1-6; D gene uncertain. Source: peripheral blood, taken in a trial of Ad26.COV2.S vaccine versus placebo. This TCR was sampled from a person aged 18-60 years who received the Ad26.COV2.S COVID-19 vaccine or a placebo. CDR3 sequence (DNA): TGTGCCAGCAGCACCAAACCAGAATGGGGTTCACCCCTCCACTTT. Amino acid sequence: CASSTKPEWGSPLHF.